Shown below are 3 T cell receptor beta chains from a single sample sequenced in a study of T cells in women clearing cervical HPV infection. Assay used: immunoSEQ multiplex PCR; TCRdb lists only in-frame clones, some missing. This table lists 20,000 to 25,000 clones. The sequencing sample was made of blood buffy coat. These receptors came from a woman aged 18-70 years with a cervical HPV16 infection that either progressed to CIN3+ or cleared (not recorded which).

For this clone: The CDR3 end is not reached by the read, which stops 3 residues before it; the germline J gene fills it in. The rearrangement links TRBV6-2 or TRBV6-3 to TRBJ2-3; 7 bases line up with TRBD2. The CDR3 is 14 amino acids. CDR1 is MNHEY and CDR2 is SVGEGT in the germline V gene. Trimming cost V 5 bases and J 4 bases; bases outside gene matches: 6. The part of the CDR3 DNA that was read is TGTGCCAGCAGTACGACTAGCACGGCAGATACG. The encoded protein is CASSTTSTADT. The complete CDR3 sequence is CASSTTSTADTQYF.

Regarding this clone: The read terminates 3 residues before the CDR3 end, so the remaining end is supplied by the germline J gene. The chain uses TRBV20-1 and TRBJ2-7; TRBD1 is a possible D gene (7 bases). The CDR3 contains 16 residues. The germline V gene has CDR1 DFQATT and CDR2 SNEGSKA (reference sequence). V dropped 0 bases and J dropped 5 bases, with 20 bases sitting between them. The part of the CDR3 DNA that was read is TGCAGTGCTAGAGACGGAGGGGGCGGCTTGGGGGACGAG. Translating it yields CSARDGGGGLGDE. The whole CDR3 sequence reads CSARDGGGGLGDEQYF.

To note about this clone: The CDR3 end falls 3 residues outside the read, so it is completed with the germline J gene. V and J are TRBV30 and TRBJ1-1; D unclear. The CDR3 length is 15 residues. The V gene's germline CDR1 is GTSNPN and CDR2 SVGIG (reference sequence). The chain's CDR3 is CAWLHLSNIPQKAFF. The CDR3 DNA, read in part, is TGTGCCTGGCTCCACCTCAGTAATATCCCCCAAAAG.